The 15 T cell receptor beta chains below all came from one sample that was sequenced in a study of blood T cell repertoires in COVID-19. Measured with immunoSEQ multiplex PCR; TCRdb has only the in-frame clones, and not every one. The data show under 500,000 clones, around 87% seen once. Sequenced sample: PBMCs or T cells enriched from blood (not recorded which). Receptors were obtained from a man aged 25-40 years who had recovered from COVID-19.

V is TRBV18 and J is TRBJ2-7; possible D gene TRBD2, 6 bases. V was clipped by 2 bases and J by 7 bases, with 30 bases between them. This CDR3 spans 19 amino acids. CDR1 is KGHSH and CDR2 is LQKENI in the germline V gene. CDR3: CASSPVGGQGPPYRLEQYF. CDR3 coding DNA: TGTGCCAGCTCACCAGTAGGAGGGCAGGGCCCTCCCTATCGTTTGGAGCAGTACTTC.

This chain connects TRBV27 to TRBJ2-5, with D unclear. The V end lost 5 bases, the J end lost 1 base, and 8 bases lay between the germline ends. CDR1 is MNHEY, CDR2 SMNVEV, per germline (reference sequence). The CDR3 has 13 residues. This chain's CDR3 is CASSMFLQETQYF. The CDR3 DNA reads TGTGCCAGCAGTATGTTTCTCCAAGAGACCCAGTACTTC.

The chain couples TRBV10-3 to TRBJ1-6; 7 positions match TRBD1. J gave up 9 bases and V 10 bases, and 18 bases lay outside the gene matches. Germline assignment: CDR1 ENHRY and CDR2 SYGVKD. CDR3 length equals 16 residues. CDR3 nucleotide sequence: TGTGCCACAACTGGAGACAGGGCGGGTTTGGGTTCACCCCTCCACTTT. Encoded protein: CATTGDRAGLGSPLHF.

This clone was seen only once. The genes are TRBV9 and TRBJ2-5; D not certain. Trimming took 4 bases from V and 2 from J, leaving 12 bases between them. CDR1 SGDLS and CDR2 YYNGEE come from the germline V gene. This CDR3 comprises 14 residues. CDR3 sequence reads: CASSFLPVQETQYF. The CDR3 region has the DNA TGTGCCAGCAGCTTTCTACCGGTACAAGAGACCCAGTACTTC.

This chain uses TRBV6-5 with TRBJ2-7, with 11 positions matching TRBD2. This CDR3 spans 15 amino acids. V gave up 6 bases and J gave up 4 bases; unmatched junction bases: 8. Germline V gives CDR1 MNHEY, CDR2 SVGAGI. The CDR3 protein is CASRVTSGKGYEQYF. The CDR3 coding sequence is TGTGCCAGCAGGGTGACTAGCGGGAAAGGATACGAGCAGTACTTC.

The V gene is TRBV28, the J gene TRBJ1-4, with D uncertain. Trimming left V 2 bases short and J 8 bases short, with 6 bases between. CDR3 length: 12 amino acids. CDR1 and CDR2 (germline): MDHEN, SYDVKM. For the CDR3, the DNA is TGTGCCAGCAGTTTACGGGTAGAAAAACTGTTTTTT. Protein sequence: CASSLRVEKLFF.

DNA of the CDR3: TGCGCCAGCAGCCAAGGCCCCTCAGTACGATACTTC. Residues: CASSQGPSVRYF. The chain uses TRBV4-1 and TRBJ2-4; unclear D gene. Looked up from germline, CDR1 is MGHRA and CDR2 is YSYEKL. The CDR3 sequence is 12 residues long. The V end was cut by 1 base, the J end by 16 bases, with 14 bases between.

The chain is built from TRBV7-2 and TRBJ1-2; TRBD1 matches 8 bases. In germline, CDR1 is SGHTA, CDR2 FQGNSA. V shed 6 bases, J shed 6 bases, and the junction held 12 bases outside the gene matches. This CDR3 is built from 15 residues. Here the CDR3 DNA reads TGTGCCAGCAGTCCACGGGCAGGGGGCGAGAATGGCTACACCTTC. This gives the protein CASSPRAGGENGYTF. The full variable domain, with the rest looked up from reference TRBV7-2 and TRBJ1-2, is GAGVSQSPSNKVTEKGKDVELRCDPISGHTALYWYRQSLGQGLEFLIYFQGNSAPDKSGLPSDRFSAERTGGSVSTLTIQRTQQEDSAVYLCASSPRAGGENGYTFGSGTRLTVV.

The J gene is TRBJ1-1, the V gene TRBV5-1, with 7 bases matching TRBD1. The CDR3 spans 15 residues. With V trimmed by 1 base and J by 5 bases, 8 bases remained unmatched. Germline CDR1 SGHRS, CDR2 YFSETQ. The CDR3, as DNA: TGCGCCAGCAGCTTGTATGAGGGGGCGAGGACTGAAGCTTTCTTT. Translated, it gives CASSLYEGARTEAFF.

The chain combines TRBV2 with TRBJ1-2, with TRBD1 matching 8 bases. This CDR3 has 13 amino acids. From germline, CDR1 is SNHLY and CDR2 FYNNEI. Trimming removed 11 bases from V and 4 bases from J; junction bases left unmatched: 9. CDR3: CAGLDRVVYGYTF. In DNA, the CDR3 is TGTGCCGGGCTGGACAGGGTAGTCTATGGCTACACCTTC.

The CDR3 protein is CAIRKKDKNNYGYTF. The CDR3 region has the DNA TGTGCCATCAGGAAGAAGGACAAAAATAACTATGGCTACACCTTC. The chain joins TRBV10-3 to TRBJ1-2, with D tentatively TRBD1 (5 bases). V was pared by 6 bases and J by 1 base, with 15 bases between. Germline CDR1 ENHRY, CDR2 SYGVKD. This CDR3 region has 15 residues.

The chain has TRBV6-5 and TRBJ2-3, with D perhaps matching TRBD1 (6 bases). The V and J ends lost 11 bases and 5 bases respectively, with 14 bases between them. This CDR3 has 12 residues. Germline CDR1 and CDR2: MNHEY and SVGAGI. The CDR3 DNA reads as TGTGCCTCTCACCAGGGGCTAGATACGCAGTATTTT. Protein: CASHQGLDTQYF.

CDR3 sequence (DNA): TGTGCCACGGACAGGGGAGGGGGCAATCAGCCCCAGCATTTT. This codes for CATDRGGGNQPQHF. The chain carries TRBV19 and TRBJ1-5, with TRBD1 matching 9 bases. Per germline, CDR1 LNHDA and CDR2 SQIVND (reference sequence). V shed 10 bases, J shed 2 bases, and the junction held 6 bases outside the gene matches. There are 14 residues in the CDR3.

CDR3 residues: CASTRVPAGDEQYF. CDR3 DNA: TGTGCCAGCACTCGAGTACCGGCGGGTGACGAGCAGTACTTC. The chain couples TRBV2 to TRBJ2-7; a possible D gene is TRBD2 (5 bases). This CDR3 has 14 amino acids. V lost 7 bases to trimming and J lost 5 bases, with 18 bases between them. From germline, CDR1 is SNHLY and CDR2 FYNNEI.

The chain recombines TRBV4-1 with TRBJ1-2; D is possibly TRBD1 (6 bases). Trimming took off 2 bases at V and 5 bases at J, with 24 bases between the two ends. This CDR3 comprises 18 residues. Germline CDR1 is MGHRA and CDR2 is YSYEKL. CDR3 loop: CASSQLMRLTGPTYGYTF. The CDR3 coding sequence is TGCGCCAGCAGCCAACTGATGAGGTTAACAGGGCCCACTTATGGCTACACCTTC.